This T cell receptor (beta chain) is drawn from a study of metastatic and nonmetastatic thyroid tumors. Whole-study results and caveats: Across blood and tumor, TCR beta diversity in malignant thyroid tumors was reportedly significantly higher than in benign nodules.

Germline values: CDR1 MDHEN, CDR2 SYDVKM. The CDR3 spans 16 residues. Trimming removed 6 bases from V and 1 base from J, with 18 bases in between. This clone was detected ten times or more. Its specificity is unknown. TCRdb re-analyzed the PCR reads through MiXCR. The sample holds almost 85,000 clones, approximately 12% seen once. No patient had received any treatment before thyroid surgery. The receptor comes from a female donor with papillary thyroid cancer or a benign thyroid nodule (not recorded which). Some clones in this sample may be carry-over from other donors' samples. Input material: tumor tissue. This rearrangement joins TRBV28 to TRBJ1-1, with D perhaps TRBD1 (5 bases). CDR3 nucleotides: TGTGCCAGCAGAACCGGGGGGGGTGGGGGGAACACTGAAGCTTTCTTT. This encodes CASRTGGGGGNTEAFF. The entire variable domain, with the rest obtained from reference TRBV28 and TRBJ1-1, is as follows: DVKVTQSSRYLVKRTGEKVFLECVQDMDHENMFWYRQDPGLGLRLIYFSYDVKMKEKGDIPEGYSVSREKKERFSLILESASTNQTSMYLCASRTGGGGGNTEAFFGQGTRLTVV.